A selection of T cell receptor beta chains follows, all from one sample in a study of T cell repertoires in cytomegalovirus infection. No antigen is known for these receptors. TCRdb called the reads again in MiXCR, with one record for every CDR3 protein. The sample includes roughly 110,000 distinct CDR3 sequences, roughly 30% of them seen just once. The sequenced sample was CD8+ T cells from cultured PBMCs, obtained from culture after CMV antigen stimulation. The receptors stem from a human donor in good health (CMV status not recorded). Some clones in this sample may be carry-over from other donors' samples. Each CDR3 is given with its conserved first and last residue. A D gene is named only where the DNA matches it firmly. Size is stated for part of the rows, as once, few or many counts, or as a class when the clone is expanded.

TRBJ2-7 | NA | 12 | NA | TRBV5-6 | TGTGCCAGCAGCTTCGGGGGCGGCGAGCAGTACTTC | CASSFGGGEQYF
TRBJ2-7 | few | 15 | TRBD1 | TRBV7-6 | TGTGCCAGCAGCTTAGAAGGGGGCTTCTCCTACGAGCAGTACTTC | CASSLEGGFSYEQYF
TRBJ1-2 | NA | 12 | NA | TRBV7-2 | TGTGCCAGCAGCTTATCTTTGAGGGGCTACACCTTC | CASSLSLRGYTF
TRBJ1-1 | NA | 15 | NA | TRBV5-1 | TGCGCCAGCAGCTTGGCGGGGCCCGGTAACACTGAAGCTTTCTTT | CASSLAGPGNTEAFF
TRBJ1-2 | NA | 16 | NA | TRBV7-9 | TGTGCCAGCAGCCCACCCGAAACGACAGGAGGCTATGGCTACACCTTC | CASSPPETTGGYGYTF
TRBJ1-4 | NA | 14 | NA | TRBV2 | TGTGCCAGCAGTGATCTCGCGGAGAATGAAAAACTGTTTTTT | CASSDLAENEKLFF
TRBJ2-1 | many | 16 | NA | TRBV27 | TGTGCCAGCCGACGTGGAGGCAGGAGCTCCTACAATGAGCAGTTCTTC | CASRRGGRSSYNEQFF
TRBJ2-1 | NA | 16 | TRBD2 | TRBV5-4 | TGTGCCAGCAGCTTAACGGGGGGGCTCAGGGGCAATGAGCAGTTCTTC | CASSLTGGLRGNEQFF
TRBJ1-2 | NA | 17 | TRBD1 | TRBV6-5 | TGTGCCAGCAGTTACTCTCAGAACAGGGGGTTAAACTATGGCTACACCTTC | CASSYSQNRGLNYGYTF
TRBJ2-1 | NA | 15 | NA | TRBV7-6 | TGTGCCAGCAGCCCGCCGGGACGAGGTTGGGCTGAGCAGTTCTTC | CASSPPGRGWAEQFF
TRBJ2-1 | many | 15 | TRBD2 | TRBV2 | TGTGCCAGCAGTAGCGGGGTGAGCTCCTACAATGAGCAGTTCTTC | CASSSGVSSYNEQFF
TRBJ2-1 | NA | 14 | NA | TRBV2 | TGTGCCAGCAGTCTTCACCCGGCCCCAGATGAGCAGTTCTTC | CASSLHPAPDEQFF
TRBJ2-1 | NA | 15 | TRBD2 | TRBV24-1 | TGTGCCACCAGTGATTCGGAGACTAGCACGGATGAGCAGTTCTTC | CATSDSETSTDEQFF
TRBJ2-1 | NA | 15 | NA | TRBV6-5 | TGTGCCAGCAGTTACGGGGGGCCTGGTTACAATGAGCAGTTCTTC | CASSYGGPGYNEQFF
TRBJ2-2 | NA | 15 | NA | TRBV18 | TGTGCCAGCTCACTCAGGACAGTCAACACCGGGGAGCTGTTTTTT | CASSLRTVNTGELFF
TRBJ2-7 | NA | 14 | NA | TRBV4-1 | TGCGCCAGCAGCCAAGAAGGAGGGAACTACGAGCAGTACTTC | CASSQEGGNYEQYF
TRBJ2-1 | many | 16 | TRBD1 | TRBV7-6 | TGTGCCAGCAGCTTGTTAACCGGGACAGGTTACAATGAGCAGTTCTTC | CASSLLTGTGYNEQFF